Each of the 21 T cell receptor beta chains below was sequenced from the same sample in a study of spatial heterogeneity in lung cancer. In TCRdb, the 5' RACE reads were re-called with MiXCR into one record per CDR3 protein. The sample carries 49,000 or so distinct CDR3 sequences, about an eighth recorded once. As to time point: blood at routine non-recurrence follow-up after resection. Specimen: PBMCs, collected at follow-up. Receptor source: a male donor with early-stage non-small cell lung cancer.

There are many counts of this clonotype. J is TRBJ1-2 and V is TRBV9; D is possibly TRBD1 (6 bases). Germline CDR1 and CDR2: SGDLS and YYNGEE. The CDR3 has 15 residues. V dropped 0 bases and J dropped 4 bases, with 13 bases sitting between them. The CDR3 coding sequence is TGTGCCAGCAGCGTAGCTACAGGGCCTATCTATGGCTACACCTTC. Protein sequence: CASSVATGPIYGYTF.

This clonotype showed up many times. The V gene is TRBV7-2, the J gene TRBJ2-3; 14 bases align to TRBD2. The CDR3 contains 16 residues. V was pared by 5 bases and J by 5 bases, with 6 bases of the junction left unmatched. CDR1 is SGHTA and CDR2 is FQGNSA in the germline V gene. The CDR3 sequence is CASSPGLAGGKDTQYF. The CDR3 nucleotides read TGTGCCAGCAGCCCCGGACTAGCGGGGGGCAAAGATACGCAGTATTTT. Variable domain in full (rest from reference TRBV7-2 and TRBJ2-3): GAGVSQSPSNKVTEKGKDVELRCDPISGHTALYWYRQSLGQGLEFLIYFQGNSAPDKSGLPSDRFSAERTGGSVSTLTIQRTQQEDSAVYLCASSPGLAGGKDTQYFGPGTRLTVL.

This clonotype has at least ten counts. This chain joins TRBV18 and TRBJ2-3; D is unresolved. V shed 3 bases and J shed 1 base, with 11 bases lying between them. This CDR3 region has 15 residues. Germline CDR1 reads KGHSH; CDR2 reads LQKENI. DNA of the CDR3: TGTGCCAGCTCACCGGGCGGCGGTCGCACAGATACGCAGTATTTT. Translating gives CASSPGGGRTDTQYF.

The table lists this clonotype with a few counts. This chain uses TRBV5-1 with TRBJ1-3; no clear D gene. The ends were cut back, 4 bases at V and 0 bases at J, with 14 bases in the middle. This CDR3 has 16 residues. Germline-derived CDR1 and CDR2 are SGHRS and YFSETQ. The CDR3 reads CASSLTGEYSGNTIYF. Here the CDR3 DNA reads TGCGCCAGCAGCCTGACCGGAGAGTACTCTGGAAACACCATATATTTT.

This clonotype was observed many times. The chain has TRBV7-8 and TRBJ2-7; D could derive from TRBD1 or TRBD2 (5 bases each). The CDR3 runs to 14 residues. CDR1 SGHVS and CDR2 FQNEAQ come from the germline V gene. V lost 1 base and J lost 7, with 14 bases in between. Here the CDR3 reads CASSLGTGRREQYF. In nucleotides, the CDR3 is TGTGCCAGCAGCTTAGGGACGGGGCGGCGGGAGCAGTACTTC. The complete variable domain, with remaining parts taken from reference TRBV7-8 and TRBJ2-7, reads GAGVSQSPRYKVAKRGQDVALRCDPISGHVSLFWYQQALGQGPEFLTYFQNEAQLDKSGLPSDRFFAERPEGSVSTLKIQRTQQEDSAVYLCASSLGTGRREQYFGPGTRLTVT.

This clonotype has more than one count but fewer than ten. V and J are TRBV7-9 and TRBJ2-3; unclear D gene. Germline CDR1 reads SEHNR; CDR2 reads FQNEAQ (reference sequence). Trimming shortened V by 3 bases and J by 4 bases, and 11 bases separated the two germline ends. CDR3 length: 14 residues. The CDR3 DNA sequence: TGTGCCAGCAGCTTGGCCGGGTGGGCAGATACGCAGTATTTT. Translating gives CASSLAGWADTQYF.

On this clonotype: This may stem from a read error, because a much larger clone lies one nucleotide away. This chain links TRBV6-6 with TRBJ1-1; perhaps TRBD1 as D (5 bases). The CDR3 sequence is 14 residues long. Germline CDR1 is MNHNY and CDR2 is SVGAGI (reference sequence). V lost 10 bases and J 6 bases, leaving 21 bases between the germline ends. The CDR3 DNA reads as TGTGCCACCCGCCCCGGGGGGTGGGGCGCTGAAGCTTTCTTT. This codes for CATRPGGWGAEAFF.

As DNA, the CDR3 is TGCAGTGCTAGAGATTTAAGGACAGGGGGCTGGAACACTGAAGCTTTCTTT. It codes for CSARDLRTGGWNTEAFF. V usage is TRBV20-1 and J usage is TRBJ1-1; 11 nucleotides line up with TRBD1. Germline values: CDR1 DFQATT, CDR2 SNEGSKA (reference sequence). CDR3 size: 17 residues. V shed 0 bases, J shed 1 base, and the junction held 7 bases outside the gene matches.

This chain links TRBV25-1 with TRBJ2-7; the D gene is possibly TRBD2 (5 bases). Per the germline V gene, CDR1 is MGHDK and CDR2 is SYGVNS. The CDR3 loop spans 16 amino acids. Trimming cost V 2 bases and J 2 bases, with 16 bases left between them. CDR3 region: CASSEPGGSGAYEQYF. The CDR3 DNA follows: TGTGCCAGCAGTGAACCTGGAGGAAGTGGGGCCTACGAGCAGTACTTC.

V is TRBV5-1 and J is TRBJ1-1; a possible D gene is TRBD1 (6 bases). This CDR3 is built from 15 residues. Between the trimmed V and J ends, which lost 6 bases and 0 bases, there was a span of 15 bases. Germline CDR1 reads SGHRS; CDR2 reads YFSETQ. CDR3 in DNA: TGCGCCAGCACCCTCTCCAGGGGAATGAACACTGAAGCTTTCTTT. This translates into CASTLSRGMNTEAFF.

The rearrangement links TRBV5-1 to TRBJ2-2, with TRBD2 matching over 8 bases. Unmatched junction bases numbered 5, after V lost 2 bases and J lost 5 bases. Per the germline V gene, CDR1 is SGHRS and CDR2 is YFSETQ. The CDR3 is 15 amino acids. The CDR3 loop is CASSFSGSGTGELFF. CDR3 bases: TGCGCCAGCAGCTTCAGCGGGAGCGGGACCGGGGAGCTGTTTTTT.

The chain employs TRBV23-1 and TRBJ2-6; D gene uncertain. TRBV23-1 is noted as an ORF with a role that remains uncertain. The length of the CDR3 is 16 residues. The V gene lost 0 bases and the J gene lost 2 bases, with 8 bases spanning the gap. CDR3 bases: TGCGCCAGCAGTCAATCGAACAGAGCTGGGGCCAACGTCCTGACTTTC. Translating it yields CASSQSNRAGANVLTF.

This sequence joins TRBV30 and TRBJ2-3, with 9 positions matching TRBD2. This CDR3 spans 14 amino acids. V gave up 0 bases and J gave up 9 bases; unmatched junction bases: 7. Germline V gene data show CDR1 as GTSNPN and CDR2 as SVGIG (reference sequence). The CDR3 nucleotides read TGTGCCTGGAGTGTAGCGGGGGGCTCAGGGACGCAGTATTTT. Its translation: CAWSVAGGSGTQYF.

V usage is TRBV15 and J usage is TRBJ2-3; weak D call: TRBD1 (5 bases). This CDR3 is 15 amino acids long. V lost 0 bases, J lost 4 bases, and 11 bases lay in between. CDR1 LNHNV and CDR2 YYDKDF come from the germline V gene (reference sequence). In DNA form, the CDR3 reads TGTGCCACCAGCAGAGATGGGCAGGGTCCAGATACGCAGTATTTT. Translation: CATSRDGQGPDTQYF.

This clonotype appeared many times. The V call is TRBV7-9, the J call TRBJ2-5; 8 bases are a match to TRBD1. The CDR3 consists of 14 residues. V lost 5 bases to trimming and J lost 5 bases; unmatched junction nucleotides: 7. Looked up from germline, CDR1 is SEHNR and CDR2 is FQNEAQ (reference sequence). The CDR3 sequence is CASSPQGVVETQYF. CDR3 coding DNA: TGTGCCAGCAGCCCACAGGGGGTAGTGGAGACCCAGTACTTC.

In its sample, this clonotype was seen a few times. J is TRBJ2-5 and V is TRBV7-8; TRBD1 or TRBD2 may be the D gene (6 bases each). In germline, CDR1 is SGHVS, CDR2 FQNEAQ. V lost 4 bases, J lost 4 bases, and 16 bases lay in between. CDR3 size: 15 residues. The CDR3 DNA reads TGTGCCAGCAGCTCTAGACCCGGAGGGGGAGAGACCCAGTACTTC. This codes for CASSSRPGGGETQYF.

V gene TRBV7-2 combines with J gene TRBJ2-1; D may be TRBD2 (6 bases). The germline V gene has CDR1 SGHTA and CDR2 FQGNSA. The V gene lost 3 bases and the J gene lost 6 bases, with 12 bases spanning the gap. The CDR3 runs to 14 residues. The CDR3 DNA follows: TGTGCCAGCAGCTTGAGGAGGACTACCAATGAGCAGTTCTTC. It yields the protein CASSLRRTTNEQFF.

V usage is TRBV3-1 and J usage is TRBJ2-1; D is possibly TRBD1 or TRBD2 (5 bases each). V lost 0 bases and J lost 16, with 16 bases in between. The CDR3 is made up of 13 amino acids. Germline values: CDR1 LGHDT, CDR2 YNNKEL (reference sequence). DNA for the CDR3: TGTGCCAGCAGCCAAGAGGGGACCCTAGAATTATTCTTC. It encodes CASSQEGTLELFF.

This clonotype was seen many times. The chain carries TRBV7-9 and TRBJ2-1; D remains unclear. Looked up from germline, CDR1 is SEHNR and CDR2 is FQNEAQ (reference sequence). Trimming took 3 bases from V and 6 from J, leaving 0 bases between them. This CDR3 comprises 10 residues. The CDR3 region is CASSFNEQFF. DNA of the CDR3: TGTGCCAGCAGCTTCAATGAGCAGTTCTTC.

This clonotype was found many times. The CDR3 sequence: CSVRVGELFF. DNA of the CDR3: TGCAGCGTCCGTGTTGGGGAGCTGTTTTTT. This chain joins TRBV29-1 and TRBJ2-2; no definite D call. From germline, CDR1 is SQVTM and CDR2 ANQGSEA. This CDR3 contains 10 residues. V lost 6 bases and J lost 8, with 7 bases in between.

CDR3 region: CASSSGTGGHEKLFF. DNA for the CDR3: TGTGCCAGCAGCTCCGGGACAGGGGGACATGAAAAACTGTTTTTT. The chain recombines TRBV7-9 with TRBJ1-4, with 11 positions matching TRBD1. The CDR3 runs to 15 residues. Germline V gives CDR1 SEHNR, CDR2 FQNEAQ (reference sequence). Trimming removed 4 bases from V and 6 bases from J; junction bases left unmatched: 4.